The 29 T cell receptor beta chains presented below share a single source sample, sequenced in a study of T cells in women clearing cervical HPV infection. The table came from immunoSEQ multiplex PCR; TCRdb's copy has only in-frame clones and leaves some out. Its clone listing holds about 23,000 clones. Material: blood buffy coat. Receptors originate from a woman aged 18 to 75 with a cervical HPV16 infection that either progressed to CIN3+ or cleared (not recorded which).

Worth noting for this clone: The read terminates 3 residues before the CDR3 end, so the remaining end is supplied by the germline J gene. The chain carries TRBV7-8 and TRBJ1-5; the match to TRBD1 covers 9 bases. J was trimmed by 7 bases and V by 5 bases; bases with no gene match: 12. Germline lookup yields CDR1 SGHVS and CDR2 FQNEAQ. CDR3 length: 16 residues. The sequenced CDR3 bases are TGTGCCAGCAGCCCCACCCGGACAGGGACAGGGCAGCCC. It translates to CASSPTRTGTGQP. The CDR3 in its entirety is CASSPTRTGTGQPQHF. Looking up the rest from reference TRBV7-8 and TRBJ1-5 gives the full variable domain: GAGVSQSPRYKVAKRGQDVALRCDPISGHVSLFWYQQALGQGPEFLTYFQNEAQLDKSGLPSDRFFAERPEGSVSTLKIQRTQQEDSAVYLCASSPTRTGTGQPQHFGDGTRLSIL.

The CDR3 here is CAWSVREGLKNYGYTF. CDR3 bases read: TGTGCCTGGAGTGTACGCGAGGGACTTAAAAACTATGGC. This chain uses TRBV30 with TRBJ1-2, with D possibly being TRBD1 (5 bases). The CDR3 goes on 3 residues after the read ends, and that part is filled in from the germline J gene. Trimming shortened V by 0 bases and J by 2 bases, and 16 bases separated the two germline ends. The CDR3 runs 16 residues. CDR1 is GTSNPN and CDR2 is SVGIG in the germline V gene (reference sequence).

As concerns this clone: The read finishes 3 residues shy of the CDR3 end, and the germline J gene is used to complete it. V gene TRBV2 combines with J gene TRBJ1-2, with 8 bases that match TRBD1. Germline CDR1 SNHLY, CDR2 FYNNEI. CDR3 size: 14 residues. The DNA read from the CDR3 is TGTGCCAGCAGTCTGGAGGACAGGGCCGGCGAC. Protein sequence: CASSLEDRAGD. The full CDR3 protein is CASSLEDRAGDYTF.

A word on this clone: The read is 3 residues too short to cover the CDR3 end, so that end is filled in from the germline J gene. The genes are TRBV19 and TRBJ2-6, with a tentative D call TRBD1 (5 bases). V shed 6 bases and J shed 2 bases, with 8 bases lying between them. Germline loops: CDR1 LNHDA, CDR2 SQIVND (reference sequence). This CDR3 spans 14 amino acids. The sequenced part of the CDR3 DNA is TGTGCCAGTAGATTCAGGGCTGGGGCCAACGTC. This sequence encodes CASRFRAGANV. The whole CDR3 reads CASRFRAGANVLTF.

To note about this clone: The observed sequence ends 3 residues before the CDR3 terminus, with the missing tail filled in from the germline J gene. The V gene is TRBV2, the J gene TRBJ1-5, with D perhaps TRBD1 (6 bases). Germline CDR1 reads SNHLY; CDR2 reads FYNNEI. Deletions cut 2 bases from V and 2 bases from J, with 16 bases between. The CDR3 length is 17 residues. The part of the CDR3 DNA that was read is TGTGCCAGCAGTGAATTGAACAGGGTCGGGGGCAATCAGCCC. Its protein is CASSELNRVGGNQP. The whole CDR3 region reads CASSELNRVGGNQPQHF. Complete variable domain (other parts from reference TRBV2 and TRBJ1-5): EPEVTQTPSHQVTQMGQEVILRCVPISNHLYFYWYRQILGQKVEFLVSFYNNEISEKSEIFDDQFSVERPDGSNFTLKIRSTKLEDSAMYFCASSELNRVGGNQPQHFGDGTRLSIL.

About this clone: The sequence runs out 3 residues before the end of the CDR3; the remainder is reconstructed from the germline J gene. The rearrangement links TRBV2 to TRBJ2-3, with 8 bases that match TRBD1. The CDR3 extends over 16 amino acids. Germline-derived CDR1 and CDR2 are SNHLY and FYNNEI. CDR3 DNA, as far as it was read: TGTGCCAGCACCAGAAATGGCCCAGGGGGCGGGGAGACG. Translated: CASTRNGPGGGET. The full CDR3 sequence reads CASTRNGPGGGETQYF. Full variable domain (outside the CDR3, taken from reference TRBV2 and TRBJ2-3): EPEVTQTPSHQVTQMGQEVILRCVPISNHLYFYWYRQILGQKVEFLVSFYNNEISEKSEIFDDQFSVERPDGSNFTLKIRSTKLEDSAMYFCASTRNGPGGGETQYFGPGTRLTVL.

The CDR3 sequence is CASSAGTNHEQFF. The sequenced part of the CDR3 DNA is TGTGCCAGCAGCGCTGGGACAAACCATGAG. V is TRBV11-2 and J is TRBJ2-1; TRBD1 is a possible D gene (6 bases). The read comes to an end 3 residues before the CDR3 does, leaving the germline J gene to fill in the end. CDR1 is SGHAT, CDR2 FQNNGV, per germline. V was trimmed by 5 bases and J by 8 bases, leaving 13 bases between them. The length of the CDR3 is 13 residues.

On this clone: From the germline J gene comes the end of the CDR3, since the read stops 3 residues before it. The chain employs TRBV2 and TRBJ2-7; TRBD2 aligns across 7 bases. Germline CDR1 is SNHLY and CDR2 is FYNNEI. The CDR3 covers 15 residues. V lost 7 bases to trimming and J lost 5 bases; unmatched junction nucleotides: 14. CDR3 amino acids: CASTPRGGIRNEQYF. The sequenced part of the CDR3 DNA is TGTGCCAGCACTCCGAGGGGAGGGATAAGGAACGAG.

For this clone: The read ends 3 residues early relative to the CDR3; the germline J gene fills the gap. The chain carries TRBV5-1 and TRBJ2-2, with D possibly matching TRBD1 (6 bases). Germline CDR1 SGHRS, CDR2 YFSETQ. The CDR3 length is 15 residues. The CDR3 reads CASSLMGATNEKLFF. The sequenced CDR3 bases are TGCGCCAGCAGCTTAATGGGGGCGACTAATGAAAAG.

For this clone: Sequencing ends 3 residues short of the CDR3 end; the germline J gene provides the rest. The chain joins TRBV7-2 to TRBJ2-3; D perhaps matches TRBD2 (6 bases). The CDR3 is 15 residues long. In germline, CDR1 is SGHTA, CDR2 FQGNSA. The sequenced part of the CDR3 DNA is TGTGCCAGCAGCCCTTCCGGCAGGGAGGATCAGCCG. It codes for CASSPSGREDQP. The full CDR3 sequence reads CASSPSGREDQPQYF.

Worth noting for this clone: The read comes to an end 3 residues before the CDR3 does, leaving the germline J gene to fill in the end. The chain joins TRBV5-1 to TRBJ1-3, with D uncertain. The V end was cut by 4 bases, the J end by 0 bases, with 11 bases between. This CDR3 region has 15 residues. Germline V gene data show CDR1 as SGHRS and CDR2 as YFSETQ. CDR3 amino acids: CASSLAGGSGNTIYF. Incomplete CDR3 DNA: TGCGCCAGCAGCCTGGCGGGTGGCTCTGGAAACACC.

A word on this clone: Relative to the germline gene, one junction end is altered; a read error may explain this. The observed sequence ends 3 residues before the CDR3 terminus, with the missing tail filled in from the germline J gene. V gene TRBV4-2 combines with J gene TRBJ2-5, with TRBD2 matching 13 bases. CDR3 length: 16 amino acids. Germline V gives CDR1 LGHNA, CDR2 YNFKEQ. Here the CDR3 reads CASSQDGLAGVETQYF. The DNA read from the CDR3 is TGCGCCAGCAGCCAAGACGGACTAGCGGGAGTGGAGACC.

Remarks on this clone: The missing CDR3 end, 3 residues past where the read stops, is filled in from the germline J gene. The rearrangement joins TRBV7-9 to TRBJ1-1, with 7 bases that match TRBD1. This CDR3 is 14 amino acids long. V trimming: 5 bases; J trimming: 4 bases; junction bases outside the gene matches: 7. In germline, CDR1 is SEHNR, CDR2 FQNEAQ (reference sequence). CDR3 bases read: TGTGCCAGCAGCCCGACCGACAGGGCCACTGAA. Encoded protein: CASSPTDRATE. The CDR3 as a whole reads CASSPTDRATEAFF.

The chain's CDR3 is CASSLAGVFNEQFF. Partial CDR3 DNA: TGTGCCAGCAGTTTGGCGGGAGTTTTCAATGAG. This chain links TRBV7-9 with TRBJ2-1, with 7 bases aligning to TRBD2. The CDR3 is cut off 3 residues early in the read; its end comes from the germline J gene. The germline CDR1 and CDR2 sequences are SEHNR and FQNEAQ (reference sequence). The CDR3 has 14 residues. J lost 6 bases, V lost 6 bases, and 8 bases had no gene match.

Note on this clone: The sequenced fragment ends 3 residues before the CDR3 boundary, so the rest is inferred from the germline J gene. V gene TRBV3-1 (or the pseudogene TRBV3-2) combines with J gene TRBJ2-7, with 11 positions matching TRBD2. Per the germline V gene, CDR1 is LGHDT and CDR2 is YNNKEL (reference sequence). J lost 4 bases, V lost 3 bases, and 2 bases had no gene match. The CDR3 sequence is 14 residues long. This CDR3 is CASSQTSGEYEQYF. The CDR3 DNA, read in part, is TGTGCCAGCAGCCAGACTAGCGGGGAGTACGAG.

Turning to this clone: Read sequence stops 3 residues before the CDR3 end, and the germline J gene provides the missing end. The genes are TRBV6-2 or TRBV6-3 and TRBJ2-3, with D possibly TRBD1 on 6 matching bases. Trimming cost V 5 bases and J 1 base, with 10 bases left between them. CDR1 and CDR2 (germline): MNHEY, SVGEGT. The CDR3 contains 14 residues. The covered CDR3 bases are TGTGCCAGCAGTGAGCGACAGGGCACAGATACG. Protein sequence: CASSERQGTDT. The CDR3 in full is CASSERQGTDTQYF.

Points on this clone: From the germline J gene comes the end of the CDR3, since the read stops 3 residues before it. The chain combines TRBV5-1 with TRBJ1-5; a weak D match, TRBD1 (5 bases). Germline values: CDR1 SGHRS, CDR2 YFSETQ. The CDR3 totals 13 residues. Trimming cost V 4 bases and J 3 bases, with 8 bases left between them. Incomplete CDR3 DNA: TGCGCCAGCAGCGAGGACATCAATCAGCCC. Its translation is CASSEDINQP. The CDR3, in full, reads CASSEDINQPQHF.

As for this clone: The read falls 3 residues short of the CDR3 end, and the missing part is taken from the germline J gene. This chain uses TRBV7-9 with TRBJ1-6; D call uncertain. Germline V lookup: CDR1 SEHNR, CDR2 FQNEAQ (reference sequence). The CDR3 runs to 14 residues. Trimming left V 5 bases short and J 7 bases short, with 12 bases between. The CDR3 loop is CASSPDLGNSPLHF. The sequenced CDR3 bases are TGTGCCAGCAGCCCCGACCTAGGCAATTCACCC.

Remarks on this clone: Sequencing ends 3 residues short of the CDR3 end; the germline J gene provides the rest. V usage is TRBV5-1 and J usage is TRBJ2-1; 9 bases are a match to TRBD1. V shed 4 bases, J shed 7 bases, and the junction held 6 bases outside the gene matches. CDR1 is SGHRS and CDR2 is YFSETQ in the germline V gene. There are 14 residues in the CDR3. The CDR3 loop reads CASSVGQGPNEQFF. CDR3 bases read: TGCGCCAGCAGCGTGGGACAGGGCCCTAATGAG.

Remarks on this clone: The CDR3 extends 3 residues past the end of the read, so its final part is completed from the germline J gene. The chain links TRBV6-2 or TRBV6-3 to TRBJ1-4; 8 bases align to TRBD1. V was clipped by 5 bases and J by 8 bases; unmatched bases: 13. CDR3 length: 16 residues. The germline gives CDR1 MNHEY, CDR2 SVGEGT. CDR3 protein: CASSHRSGGPGEKLFF. The CDR3 bases that were read are TGTGCCAGCAGTCATCGCTCAGGGGGCCCGGGAGAAAAA.

Comment on this clone: The read is 3 residues too short to cover the CDR3 end, so that end is filled in from the germline J gene. The chain is built from TRBV11-1 and TRBJ2-1; maybe TRBD1 (6 bases). The CDR3 sequence is 13 residues long. Trimming took off 5 bases at V and 4 bases at J, with 9 bases between the two ends. CDR1 and CDR2 (germline): SGHAT, FQDESV (reference sequence). The CDR3 sequence: CASSRTAYNEQFF. The CDR3 bases that were read are TGTGCCAGCAGCCGGACAGCATACAATGAG.

According to its frequency, this clone is medium-sized. The sequence runs out 3 residues before the end of the CDR3; the remainder is reconstructed from the germline J gene. This chain uses TRBV5-5 with TRBJ1-4; 9 bases fit TRBD1. The CDR3 sequence is 14 residues long. Germline CDR1 SGHKS, CDR2 YYEKEE (reference sequence). V dropped 4 bases and J dropped 7; count of bases not matched to a gene: 5. The chain's CDR3 is CASSAGQGGEKLFF. Partial CDR3 DNA: TGTGCCAGCAGCGCGGGACAGGGTGGTGAAAAA.

On this clone: The read terminates 3 residues before the CDR3 end, so the remaining end is supplied by the germline J gene. V usage is TRBV6-4 and J usage is TRBJ2-1, with D possibly TRBD2 on 6 matching bases. Germline V CDR1 and CDR2: MRHNA, SNTAGT. The CDR3 spans 14 residues. Trimming left V 5 bases short and J 9 bases short, with 17 bases between. This chain's CDR3 is CASSKLATSGEQFF. CDR3 DNA, as far as it was read: TGTGCCAGCAGTAAGCTAGCGACCTCCGGTGAG.

A word on this clone: The read ends 3 residues early relative to the CDR3; the germline J gene fills the gap. The chain combines TRBV7-2 with TRBJ2-7; maybe TRBD1 (6 bases). V was pared by 6 bases and J by 6 bases, with 21 bases between. The CDR3 covers 15 residues. Germline V gene sequence: CDR1 SGHTA, CDR2 FQGNSA. CDR3 sequence reads: CASSSPDRSLSEQYF. CDR3 bases read: TGTGCCAGCAGTTCCCCTGACAGGTCTCTATCCGAG.

As regards this clone: The missing CDR3 end, 3 residues past where the read stops, is filled in from the germline J gene. This rearrangement joins TRBV19 to TRBJ1-5; possible D gene TRBD1, 5 bases. The CDR3 extends over 14 amino acids. Germline-derived CDR1 and CDR2 are LNHDA and SQIVND (reference sequence). V lost 3 bases and J 7 bases, leaving 13 bases between the germline ends. The part of the CDR3 DNA that was read is TGTGCCAGTAGTATTGGCAGGGTGGCCCAGCCC. Amino acids: CASSIGRVAQP. The whole CDR3 reads CASSIGRVAQPQHF.

Regarding this clone: A junction boundary mismatches the germline segment, possibly from a read error. The CDR3: CASSQTGEGNEKLFF. CDR3 bases read: TGCGCCAGCAGCCAAACAGGGGAGGGGAATGAAAAG. V usage is TRBV4-2 and J usage is TRBJ2-2; the D call may be TRBD1 or TRBD2 (7 bases each). The read falls 3 residues short of the CDR3 end, and the missing part is taken from the germline J gene. The CDR3 runs to 15 residues. Germline V gene lookup returns CDR1 LGHNA and CDR2 YNFKEQ.

Regarding this clone: The sequenced fragment ends 3 residues before the CDR3 boundary, so the rest is inferred from the germline J gene. The rearrangement uses TRBV27 and TRBJ2-5; no clear D. CDR1 MNHEY and CDR2 SMNVEV come from the germline V gene (reference sequence). Trimming left V 8 bases short and J 5 bases short, with 12 bases between. CDR3 size: 12 residues. The CDR3 reads CASSPNRETQYF. CDR3 DNA, as far as it was read: TGTGCCAGCTCTCCCAACCGGGAGACC.

Notes on this clone: Read coverage stops 3 residues before the CDR3 terminus; the germline J gene supplies the remainder. The genes are TRBV20-1 and TRBJ2-7; TRBD1 aligns across 9 bases. There are 16 residues in the CDR3. Unmatched junction bases numbered 14, after V lost 5 bases and J lost 3 bases. Per the germline V gene, CDR1 is DFQATT and CDR2 is SNEGSKA (reference sequence). CDR3 DNA (partial): TGCAGTGCTCACTACAAACAGGGGGCAGATCTCTACGAG. Translating it yields CSAHYKQGADLYE. The whole CDR3 is CSAHYKQGADLYEQYF.

Details on this clone: The CDR3 extends 3 residues past the end of the read, so its final part is completed from the germline J gene. This chain connects TRBV7-3 to TRBJ1-1, with D maybe TRBD1 (5 bases). V was trimmed by 5 bases and J by 2 bases, leaving 12 bases between them. The CDR3 is made up of 14 amino acids. The germline V gene encodes CDR1 SGHTA and CDR2 FQGTGA. The CDR3 is CASSKGERNTEAFF. Partial CDR3 DNA: TGTGCCAGCAGCAAAGGGGAGAGAAACACTGAA.